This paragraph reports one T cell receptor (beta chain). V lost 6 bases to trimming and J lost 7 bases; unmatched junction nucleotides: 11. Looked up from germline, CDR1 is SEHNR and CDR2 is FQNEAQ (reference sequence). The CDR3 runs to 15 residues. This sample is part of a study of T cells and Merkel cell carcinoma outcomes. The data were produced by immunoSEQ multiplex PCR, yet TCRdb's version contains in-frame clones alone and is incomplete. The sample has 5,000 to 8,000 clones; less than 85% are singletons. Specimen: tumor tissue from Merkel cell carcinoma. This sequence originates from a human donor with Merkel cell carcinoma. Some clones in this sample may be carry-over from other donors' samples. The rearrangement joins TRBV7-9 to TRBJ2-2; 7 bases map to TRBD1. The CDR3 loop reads CASSFDRVSGGELFF. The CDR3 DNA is TGTGCCAGCAGTTTTGACAGGGTGAGCGGCGGGGAGCTGTTTTTT.